The 18 T cell receptor beta chains presented below share a single source sample, sequenced in a study of blood T cell repertoires in COVID-19. Clones were sequenced by immunoSEQ multiplex PCR, and TCRdb holds only the in-frame ones, with some missing. The sample has 150,000 to 190,000 clones; 80% to 90% are singletons. Material: peripheral blood. The receptors originated from a woman in her seventies with acute or convalescent COVID-19.

V is TRBV5-6 and J is TRBJ1-6; 7 bases are shared with TRBD1. The CDR3 spans 14 residues. V shed 4 bases and J 6 bases; nucleotides not matched to a gene: 4. CDR1 SGHDT and CDR2 YYEEEE come from the germline V gene. Written as DNA, the CDR3 is TGTGCCAGCAGCCTGAGACAGGGTAATTCACCCCTCCACTTT. It specifies CASSLRQGNSPLHF.

This chain joins TRBV7-2 and TRBJ1-5, with 11 bases lining up with TRBD1. This CDR3 contains 16 residues. V shed 1 base and J 7 bases; nucleotides not matched to a gene: 6. CDR1 and CDR2 (germline): SGHTA, FQGNSA. The CDR3 nucleotides are TGTGCCAGCAGCTTAGTTCAGGGACAGGGGGGACAGCCCCAGCATTTT. This gives the protein CASSLVQGQGGQPQHF.

The V call is TRBV5-1, the J call TRBJ2-2; tentative D call: TRBD2 (5 bases). Deletions cut 5 bases from V and 2 bases from J, with 16 bases between. The CDR3 has 16 residues. Germline V gene sequence: CDR1 SGHRS, CDR2 YFSETQ. As DNA, the CDR3 is TGCGCCAGCAGGTTCCGTTCTAGCACCAACACCGGGGAGCTGTTTTTT. This codes for CASRFRSSTNTGELFF.

CDR3 sequence reads: CASSEGQGTEAFF. CDR3 nucleotide sequence: TGTGCCAGCAGTGAAGGACAGGGGACTGAAGCTTTCTTT. V usage is TRBV12-3 or TRBV12-4 and J usage is TRBJ1-1, with TRBD1 matching 9 bases. The CDR3 runs to 13 residues. The trim removed 5 bases at V and 5 bases at J, leaving 3 bases unmatched.

The chain is built from TRBV3-1 (or the pseudogene TRBV3-2) and TRBJ2-5; the D gene is possibly TRBD2 (7 bases). Per the germline V gene, CDR1 is LGHDT and CDR2 is YNNKEL (reference sequence). Trimming left V 1 base short and J 2 bases short, with 14 bases between. The CDR3 is 16 amino acids. Written as DNA, the CDR3 is TGTGCCAGCAGCCAAGGGGGGCGGGGGCCACAAGAGACCCAGTACTTC. Translated: CASSQGGRGPQETQYF.

This chain connects TRBV30 to TRBJ1-1; 7 bases line up with TRBD1. The CDR3 is made up of 14 amino acids. V lost 8 bases, J lost 0 bases, and 9 bases stayed unmatched. Germline V gives CDR1 GTSNPN, CDR2 SVGIG (reference sequence). CDR3 nucleotides: TGTGCCGGTACGGGACAGACCATGAACACTGAAGCTTTCTTT. It yields the protein CAGTGQTMNTEAFF.

The chain uses TRBV4-3 and TRBJ2-6; weak D call: TRBD1 (5 bases). In germline, CDR1 is LGHNA, CDR2 YSLEER. This CDR3 contains 20 residues. Trimming took 0 bases from V and 0 from J, leaving 18 bases between them. The DNA for the CDR3 is TGCGCCAGCAGCCAAGATATGGGCAGGGTTGGGCTCTCTGGGGCCAACGTCCTGACTTTC. This translates into CASSQDMGRVGLSGANVLTF.

This clone was found once. V is TRBV24-1 and J is TRBJ2-3; 7 nucleotides line up with TRBD1. Trimming at V came to 10 bases and at J to 0 bases, leaving 9 bases not matched to a gene. The CDR3 length is 15 residues. The germline V gene encodes CDR1 KGHDR and CDR2 SFDVKD. The CDR3 loop reads CATSPGDSSTDTQYF. DNA of the CDR3: TGTGCCACTTCCCCCGGGGACAGCAGCACAGATACGCAGTATTTT.

The chain carries TRBV19 and TRBJ1-2; unclear D gene. Germline CDR1 LNHDA, CDR2 SQIVND (reference sequence). This CDR3 has 16 amino acids. V was pared by 6 bases and J by 5 bases, with 22 bases between. The CDR3 sequence is CASRPGRLSLDYGYTF. The CDR3 DNA sequence: TGTGCCAGTAGACCGGGGAGACTGTCTTTGGATTATGGCTACACCTTC.

J is TRBJ1-1 and V is TRBV18, with 7 bases fitting TRBD1. CDR1 KGHSH and CDR2 LQKENI come from the germline V gene. V lost 4 bases, J lost 2 bases, and 7 bases stayed unmatched. The CDR3 contains 15 residues. The CDR3 DNA reads TGTGCCAGCTCACTGTCGACAGGGCGAAACACTGAAGCTTTCTTT. It codes for CASSLSTGRNTEAFF.

This clone was observed a single time. This chain connects TRBV12-3 or TRBV12-4 to TRBJ2-7, with D possibly TRBD2 on 5 matching bases. The CDR3 totals 13 residues. The V end was cut by 2 bases, the J end by 1 base, with 6 bases between. The CDR3 spells CASSLTGSYEQYF. The CDR3, as DNA: TGTGCCAGCAGTTTAACGGGGTCCTACGAGCAGTACTTC.

This clone showed up many times. This rearrangement joins TRBV19 to TRBJ1-3; possible D gene TRBD1, 5 bases. CDR1 and CDR2 (germline): LNHDA, SQIVND (reference sequence). Trimming pared 5 bases from V and 2 bases from J, leaving 10 bases between. This CDR3 region has 14 residues. The CDR3 nucleotides read TGTGCCAGTAGTCCTCCAGGGACTGGAAACACCATATATTTT. This sequence encodes CASSPPGTGNTIYF.

The J gene is TRBJ2-2, the V gene TRBV3-1 (or the pseudogene TRBV3-2), with 10 bases aligning to TRBD2. With V trimmed by 1 base and J by 5 bases, 4 bases remained unmatched. There are 16 residues in the CDR3. Germline CDR1 and CDR2: LGHDT and YNNKEL (reference sequence). The CDR3 loop reads CASSQGGLARTGELFF. The CDR3 DNA reads TGTGCCAGCAGCCAAGGGGGACTAGCGAGAACCGGGGAGCTGTTTTTT.

This clone showed up just once. The chain couples TRBV5-1 to TRBJ1-5; 7 bases agree with TRBD1. The CDR3 contains 15 residues. After removal of 4 bases from V and 3 bases from J, the junction contained 7 bases not matched to a gene. Germline CDR1 SGHRS, CDR2 YFSETQ. The DNA of the CDR3 is TGCGCCAGCAGCCCGACAGGGAATTACAATCAGCCCCAGCATTTT. This codes for CASSPTGNYNQPQHF.

This chain connects TRBV6-6 to TRBJ1-1, with 7 bases fitting TRBD1. The CDR3 totals 16 residues. CDR1 and CDR2 from the germline V gene are MNHNY and SVGAGI (reference sequence). V was clipped by 2 bases and J by 1 base; unmatched bases: 7. The CDR3 loop is CASSYGKGTANTEAFF. CDR3 in DNA: TGTGCCAGCAGTTACGGGAAGGGGACAGCGAACACTGAAGCTTTCTTT.

This rearrangement joins TRBV3-1 (or the pseudogene TRBV3-2) to TRBJ1-5; D is possibly TRBD1 (6 bases). CDR1 and CDR2 from the germline V gene are LGHDT and YNNKEL (reference sequence). V lost 3 bases and J lost 0, with 12 bases in between. The CDR3 consists of 16 residues. The CDR3 DNA is TGTGCCAGCAGCCAGGGAGGGGGGACTAGCAATCAGCCCCAGCATTTT. The encoded protein is CASSQGGGTSNQPQHF.

This sequence joins TRBV6-5 and TRBJ2-2; D might be TRBD1 (6 bases). The ends were cut back, 0 bases at V and 5 bases at J, with 7 bases in the middle. The germline V gene encodes CDR1 MNHEY and CDR2 SVGAGI. The CDR3 covers 14 residues. Here the CDR3 DNA reads TGTGCCAGCAGTTACTCTGGGACAACCGGGGAGCTGTTTTTT. It specifies CASSYSGTTGELFF.

The chain combines TRBV6-6 with TRBJ1-1; 8 nucleotides line up with TRBD1. The CDR3 length is 13 residues. After removal of 5 bases from V and 11 bases from J, the junction contained 10 bases not matched to a gene. Germline assignment: CDR1 MNHNY and CDR2 SVGAGI (reference sequence). CDR3 protein: CASSARDRIGAFF. The CDR3 nucleotides are TGTGCCAGCAGTGCCCGGGACAGGATTGGGGCTTTCTTT.